The sequence of this TCR beta chain was determined in a study of T cell responses to AZD1222 COVID-19 vaccine. Study as a whole: Recipients boosted at about 4 weeks or about 12 weeks are pooled.

Data came from immunoSEQ multiplex PCR; TCRdb stores just in-frame clones and leaves some out. The data hold around 130,000 clones, with 90% to 95% observed a single time. This CDR3 contains 13 residues. V lost 4 bases and J 6 bases, leaving 10 bases between the germline ends. Germline V lookup: CDR1 ENHRY, CDR2 SYGVKD. For this clone: No antigen is known for it.

Study findings and constraints: Spike was spanned by vaccine-associated CD4 TCRs, which were dominant at 160-218 and 743-854. Females made up more of the donors, who were largely white British, and clonal diversity may have come out too low. No day 14 peak samples; only post-peak repertoires were characterized.

Sequenced material: peripheral blood, taken on day 0 of AZD1222 vaccination. This clonotype was obtained from an adult in good health. The V and J genes are TRBV10-3 and TRBJ2-1; D not certain. DNA for the CDR3: TGTGCCATCAGTGGGGCAATAGGCAATGAGCAGTTCTTC. This codes for CAISGAIGNEQFF.